The 9 T cell receptor beta chains in this list originate from one sample, sequenced in a study of cytomegalovirus exposure and HLA in healthy donors. Amplification used 60 Vbeta primers and 13 Jbeta primers. Clones were read by immunoSEQ multiplex PCR, and TCRdb kept only the in-frame ones, dropping some. This table has roughly 100,000 clones, approximately 80% appearing once. Sequenced: PBMCs. The receptors shown here come from a woman in her late teens or twenties in good health and CMV-seropositive.

The J gene is TRBJ1-1, the V gene TRBV7-6, with TRBD1 matching 10 bases. V shed 4 bases and J 4 bases; nucleotides not matched to a gene: 15. This CDR3 is 18 amino acids long. The germline CDR1 and CDR2 sequences are SGHVS and FNYEAQ. The CDR3 DNA is TGTGCCAGCAGCTCGTCCGGGACAGGGGCCCTCGTTGGCACTGAAGCTTTCTTT. It encodes CASSSSGTGALVGTEAFF. The variable domain in full, completed from reference TRBV7-6 and TRBJ1-1, reads GAGVSQSPRYKVTKRGQDVALRCDPISGHVSLYWYRQALGQGPEFLTYFNYEAQQDKSGLPNDRFSAERPEGSISTLTIQRTEQRDSAMYRCASSSSGTGALVGTEAFFGQGTRLTVV.

The genes are TRBV7-9 and TRBJ1-1; 8 positions match TRBD1. From germline, CDR1 is SEHNR and CDR2 FQNEAQ (reference sequence). This CDR3 comprises 15 residues. The junction had 7 bases not matched to a gene; V was cut back by 4 bases and J by 3 bases. CDR3 coding DNA: TGTGCCAGCAGCTACCGGACAGGGCGGGACACTGAAGCTTTCTTT. It specifies CASSYRTGRDTEAFF.

The chain joins TRBV28 to TRBJ2-7, with D possibly matching TRBD2 (5 bases). V was shortened by 2 bases and J by 5 bases, with 10 bases between the two germline ends. Germline V lookup: CDR1 MDHEN, CDR2 SYDVKM. CDR3 length equals 13 residues. The DNA for the CDR3 is TGTGCCAGCAGTTTAGTCGGGGTTGACGAGCAGTACTTC. Amino acids: CASSLVGVDEQYF.

The chain links TRBV30 to TRBJ1-4, with no clear D. This CDR3 has 15 amino acids. Deletions cut 2 bases from V and 8 bases from J, with 18 bases between. Germline CDR1 and CDR2: GTSNPN and SVGIG (reference sequence). Here the CDR3 DNA reads TGTGCCTGGAGTCACACCTGGAGAGGAGGCGAAAAACTGTTTTTT. This gives the protein CAWSHTWRGGEKLFF. Full variable domain (rest looked up from reference TRBV30 and TRBJ1-4): SQTIHQWPATLVQPVGSPLSLECTVEGTSNPNLYWYRQAAGRGLQLLFYSVGIGQISSEVPQNLSASRPQDRQFILSSKKLLLSDSGFYLCAWSHTWRGGEKLFFGSGTQLSVL.

The rearrangement joins TRBV6-5 to TRBJ1-1; a possible D gene is TRBD1 (5 bases). The germline CDR1 and CDR2 sequences are MNHEY and SVGAGI. Trimming removed 5 bases from V and 4 bases from J, with 14 bases in between. The CDR3 runs to 14 residues. CDR3 sequence reads: CASSTVRGSTEAFF. In DNA, the CDR3 is TGTGCCAGCAGTACCGTCCGGGGGAGCACTGAAGCTTTCTTT.

There are a few counts of this clone. The rearrangement joins TRBV7-8 to TRBJ1-6, with a tentative D call TRBD1 (6 bases). Per germline, CDR1 SGHVS and CDR2 FQNEAQ. CDR3 size: 15 residues. Trimming left V 5 bases short and J 10 bases short, with 18 bases between. The CDR3 DNA is TGTGCCAGCAGCCCCAAGGACAGAGTTGAGTCACCCCTCCACTTT. Amino acids: CASSPKDRVESPLHF.

V usage is TRBV6-5 and J usage is TRBJ2-7, with TRBD1 identical over 7 bases. CDR3 length: 14 amino acids. From germline, CDR1 is MNHEY and CDR2 SVGAGI. Trimming removed 6 bases from V and 4 bases from J; junction bases left unmatched: 9. The CDR3, as DNA: TGTGCCAGCAGAACCCCAGACAGGGCGTACGAGCAGTACTTC. Translation: CASRTPDRAYEQYF.

By sample share, this clone is medium-sized. V usage is TRBV28 and J usage is TRBJ1-5; 9 bases fit TRBD1. Germline values: CDR1 MDHEN, CDR2 SYDVKM. Trimming took 4 bases from V and 4 from J; bases not matched to a gene: 5. The CDR3 has 15 amino acids. The CDR3 nucleotides read TGTGCCAGCAGTTGGGGACAGGGTGCTAATCAGCCCCAGCATTTT. Amino acids: CASSWGQGANQPQHF.

The chain links TRBV19 to TRBJ2-7; possible D gene TRBD1, 6 bases. V was trimmed by 5 bases and J by 8 bases, leaving 13 bases between them. The V gene's germline CDR1 is LNHDA and CDR2 SQIVND (reference sequence). This CDR3 comprises 12 residues. The CDR3 is CASSPGQSQQYF. The CDR3 coding sequence is TGTGCCAGTAGTCCCGGACAGAGCCAGCAGTACTTC. The full variable domain, rest sourced from reference TRBV19 and TRBJ2-7, is DGGITQSPKYLFRKEGQNVTLSCEQNLNHDAMYWYRQDPGQGLRLIYYSQIVNDFQKGDIAEGYSVSREKKESFPLTVTSAQKNPTAFYLCASSPGQSQQYFGPGTRLTVT.